This T cell receptor beta chain appears in the sequencing data of a study of blood T cell repertoires in COVID-19. Study as a whole: In each case, the material was cDNA or gDNA derived from T cells, B-cell-depleted T cells, or PBMCs.

In assigning cohorts, the study relied on participant-reported clinical history. Two negative PCRs, clearance, or symptom resolution were required of recovered Cohort 3 donors. The germline CDR1 and CDR2 sequences are GTSNPN and SVGIG (reference sequence). V lost 7 bases to trimming and J lost 0 bases, with 10 bases between them. The CDR3 has 12 amino acids. The protocol was immunoSEQ multiplex PCR, while the TCRdb copy is restricted to in-frame clones and leaves out a portion. This sample has some 170,000 clones; roughly 88% occur once, and the top ten carry around 15%. This receptor was taken from a middle-aged man who had recovered from COVID-19. The gene calls are TRBV30 and TRBJ2-7; possibly TRBD1 for D (6 bases). Specimen: PBMCs or T cells enriched from blood (not recorded which). The CDR3 nucleotides read TGTGCCTTTACAGGGAGCTCCTACGAGCAGTACTTC. Its protein is CAFTGSSYEQYF.